These 18 T cell receptor beta chains originate from one sample sequenced in a study of liver allograft versus peripheral blood T cells. Study details: Transplanted-liver and recipient peripheral blood T cell receptor repertoires were compared.

Each CDR3 protein is one row after TCRdb ran MiXCR on the reads. The sample shows roughly 3,500 distinct CDR3 sequences, roughly 15% of them seen only once. The receptors derive from a human patient who had a liver transplant. Some T cells may be supplied by the graft donor.

This clonotype is medium-sized within its sample. CDR3 amino acids: CASRGTADRSYEQYF. CDR3 nucleotides: TGTGCCAGCAGGGGAACGGCAGACCGCTCCTACGAGCAGTACTTC. The rearrangement links TRBV6-6 to TRBJ2-7; no firm D call. Trimming cost V 6 bases and J 0 bases, with 15 bases left between them. Germline CDR1 is MNHNY and CDR2 is SVGAGI (reference sequence). This CDR3 is built from 15 residues.

By share of the sample, this clonotype is medium-sized. This rearrangement joins TRBV12-3 or TRBV12-4 to TRBJ1-4; D might be TRBD1 (5 bases). Trimming shortened V by 1 base and J by 8 bases, and 17 bases separated the two germline ends. The CDR3 has 16 residues. The CDR3 region is CASSLGRSRRGEKLFF. The CDR3 nucleotides read TGTGCCAGCAGTTTAGGGCGGTCTCGGCGGGGCGAAAAACTGTTTTTT.

This clonotype is medium-sized within its sample. The J gene is TRBJ1-4, the V gene TRBV6-1; D is ambiguous. V was clipped by 1 base and J by 4 bases, with 10 bases between them. The CDR3 loop spans 15 amino acids. From germline, CDR1 is MNHNS and CDR2 SASEGT. The CDR3 is CASSEGRVLNEKLFF. The CDR3 DNA reads TGTGCCAGCAGTGAAGGCCGGGTTCTTAATGAAAAACTGTTTTTT.

The gene calls are TRBV11-3 and TRBJ2-7, with D unresolved. This CDR3 has 12 amino acids. Germline CDR1 and CDR2: SGHNT and YENEEA. Deletions cut 2 bases from V and 6 bases from J, with 8 bases between. The CDR3 loop reads CASSLTGSEQYV. CDR3 coding DNA: TGTGCCAGCAGCTTAACCGGGTCCGAGCAGTACGTC.

Judged by abundance, this clonotype is medium-sized. J is TRBJ2-7 and V is TRBV19; D remains unclear. Trimming cost V 0 bases and J 0 bases, with 3 bases left between them. This CDR3 has 13 amino acids. Germline values: CDR1 LNHDA, CDR2 SQIVND (reference sequence). CDR3 loop: CASSIELSYEQYF. The CDR3 region has the DNA TGTGCCAGTAGTATAGAACTCTCCTACGAGCAGTACTTC.

This clonotype was detected ten times or more. The chain uses TRBV12-3 or TRBV12-4 and TRBJ1-5; D ambiguous. The V end was cut by 1 base, the J end by 5 bases, with 6 bases between. CDR3 length equals 13 residues. For the CDR3, the DNA is TGTGCCAGCAGTTTAGAATCAGATCAGCCCCAGCATTTT. Translation: CASSLESDQPQHF.

This clonotype came up many times. The V gene is TRBV3-1, the J gene TRBJ1-3; tentative D call: TRBD1 (5 bases). This CDR3 spans 14 amino acids. Germline V CDR1 and CDR2: LGHDT, YNNKEL (reference sequence). V gave up 4 bases and J gave up 7 bases, with 14 bases separating them. DNA of the CDR3: TGTGCCAGCAGCCTCTTAACTGGGGGGAACACCATATATTTT. Translated: CASSLLTGGNTIYF.

This clonotype was picked up many times. The CDR3 loop reads CASSLGDRGRTGELFF. CDR3 DNA sequence: TGTGCCAGCAGCTTAGGGGACAGGGGAAGAACCGGGGAGCTGTTTTTT. The chain has TRBV7-2 and TRBJ2-2, with TRBD1 matching 10 bases. CDR1 is SGHTA, CDR2 FQGNSA, per germline. Losses at the gene ends were 1 base for V and 5 bases for J; bases not matched to a gene: 4. The CDR3 extends over 16 amino acids.

This clonotype ranks as medium-sized. The gene calls are TRBV25-1 and TRBJ1-4; the D is unclear. Germline V gene sequence: CDR1 MGHDK, CDR2 SYGVNS. Between the trimmed V and J ends, which lost 3 bases and 2 bases, there was a span of 10 bases. This CDR3 has 15 amino acids. The CDR3 DNA reads as TGTGCCAGCAGTGAGTGGGGTAGGACTAATGAAAAACTGTTTTTT. Its protein is CASSEWGRTNEKLFF.

A few counts support this clonotype. The V gene is TRBV10-3, the J gene TRBJ2-1, with D unclear. V lost 4 bases and J lost 0, with 7 bases in between. CDR1 ENHRY and CDR2 SYGVKD come from the germline V gene. CDR3 size: 14 residues. This CDR3 is CAISGQASYNEQFF. The CDR3 nucleotides read TGTGCCATCAGTGGGCAGGCCTCCTACAATGAGCAGTTCTTC.

This clonotype was detected only a few times. J is TRBJ2-7 and V is TRBV2; D unclear. Germline loops: CDR1 SNHLY, CDR2 FYNNEI. Trimming took off 6 bases at V and 0 bases at J, with 6 bases between the two ends. The CDR3 has 12 amino acids. The CDR3 spells CASRFGSYEQYF. The CDR3 bases are TGTGCCAGCAGGTTTGGCTCCTACGAGCAGTACTTC.

This clonotype counts as medium-sized (0.01 to 0.1%). The chain is built from TRBV7-3 and TRBJ1-2; possibly TRBD1 for D (5 bases). Germline-derived CDR1 and CDR2 are SGHTA and FQGTGA. V dropped 0 bases and J dropped 1 base, with 9 bases sitting between them. The length of the CDR3 is 15 residues. In DNA form, the CDR3 reads TGTGCCAGCAGCTTAACAGGAGGGGATAACTATGGCTACACCTTC. It is translated as CASSLTGGDNYGYTF.

This chain uses TRBV5-5 with TRBJ2-7; D possibly corresponds to TRBD1 (6 bases). This CDR3 comprises 15 residues. Germline-derived CDR1 and CDR2 are SGHKS and YYEKEE (reference sequence). Deletions cut 4 bases from V and 2 bases from J, with 16 bases between. CDR3 nucleotides: TGTGCCAGCAGCCTCGTGGACAGTCGACCCTACGAGCAGTACGTC. Amino acid sequence: CASSLVDSRPYEQYV.

The table lists this clonotype with a few counts. The V gene is TRBV5-6, the J gene TRBJ2-3; TRBD2 aligns across 11 bases. The CDR3 contains 17 residues. From germline, CDR1 is SGHDT and CDR2 YYEEEE. The junction had 7 bases not matched to a gene; V was cut back by 2 bases and J by 2 bases. CDR3 nucleotides: TGTGCCAGCAGCTTCCTAGCGGGGGGACCCAACACAGATACGCAGTATTTT. This sequence encodes CASSFLAGGPNTDTQYF.

This clonotype counts as medium-sized. The rearrangement uses TRBV6-2 or TRBV6-3 and TRBJ2-1; 8 bases map to TRBD2. CDR1 is MNHEY, CDR2 SVGEGT, per germline. V dropped 4 bases and J dropped 4; count of bases not matched to a gene: 12. The CDR3 spans 17 residues. The CDR3 coding sequence is TGTGCCAGCAGTTCACGTCCCGGAGCGGGAGAGTACAATGAGCAGTTCTTC. Translated, it gives CASSSRPGAGEYNEQFF.

This clonotype is judged medium-sized. The chain couples TRBV19 to TRBJ1-5; no firm D call. The CDR3 has 12 amino acids. Trimming took 3 bases from V and 6 from J, leaving 6 bases between them. The V gene's germline CDR1 is LNHDA and CDR2 SQIVND (reference sequence). The CDR3 nucleotides read TGTGCCAGTAGTATGCGGTTTCAGCCCCAGCATTTT. Translated, it gives CASSMRFQPQHF.

Notes on this clonotype: A far more abundant clone sits one base away, making this likely a read error. The chain employs TRBV10-3 and TRBJ1-2; possibly TRBD1 for D (5 bases). Germline values: CDR1 ENHRY, CDR2 SYGVKD. The V end lost 5 bases, the J end lost 8 bases, and 18 bases lay between the germline ends. This CDR3 contains 14 residues. CDR3 region: CAISYAWEGTGYTF. In DNA, the CDR3 is TGTGCCATCAGTTACGCGTGGGAAGGGACCGGCTACACCTTC.

This clonotype rates as medium-sized (0.01 to 0.1%). V is TRBV27 and J is TRBJ1-5; perhaps TRBD1 as D (6 bases). The V gene's germline CDR1 is MNHEY and CDR2 SMNVEV (reference sequence). The CDR3 is made up of 14 amino acids. V was pared by 6 bases and J by 6 bases, with 15 bases between. The CDR3 loop is CASRAPGGLQPQHF. In DNA form, the CDR3 reads TGTGCCAGCAGAGCCCCGGGGGGCCTTCAGCCCCAGCATTTT.